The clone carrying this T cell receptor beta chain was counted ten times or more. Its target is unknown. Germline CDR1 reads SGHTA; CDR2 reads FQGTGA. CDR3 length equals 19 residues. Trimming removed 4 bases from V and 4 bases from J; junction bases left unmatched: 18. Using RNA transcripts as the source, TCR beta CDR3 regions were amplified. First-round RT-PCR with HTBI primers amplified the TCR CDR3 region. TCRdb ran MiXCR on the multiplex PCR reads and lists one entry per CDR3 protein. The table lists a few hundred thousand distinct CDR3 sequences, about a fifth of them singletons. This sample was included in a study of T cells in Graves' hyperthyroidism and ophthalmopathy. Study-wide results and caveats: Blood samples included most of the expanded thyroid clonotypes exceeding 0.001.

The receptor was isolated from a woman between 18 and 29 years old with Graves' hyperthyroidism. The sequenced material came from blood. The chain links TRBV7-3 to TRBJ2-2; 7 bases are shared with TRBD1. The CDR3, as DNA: TGTGCCAGCAGCTCCGAAAAAACCGGGACAGAGGGTATCACCGGGGAGCTGTTTTTT. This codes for CASSSEKTGTEGITGELFF.